Below, 28 T cell receptor beta chains from the same sample are listed, as sequenced in a study of PD-1 blockade in mismatch repair-deficient tumors. Assay: immunoSEQ multiplex PCR; the TCRdb copy retains only in-frame clones and omits some. Of under 150,000 clones in the sample, more than 85% are singletons; the top ten hold around an eighth. Material: peripheral blood, obtained 44 weeks after starting pembrolizumab. The receptors derive from an adult with mismatch repair-deficient cancer.

This chain links TRBV2 with TRBJ2-5, with 10 bases matching TRBD1. V lost 5 bases to trimming and J lost 4 bases; unmatched junction nucleotides: 7. This CDR3 has 15 amino acids. CDR1 SNHLY and CDR2 FYNNEI come from the germline V gene. CDR3: CASSLMDRGTETQYF. The CDR3 nucleotides are TGTGCCAGCAGTCTTATGGACAGGGGGACAGAGACCCAGTACTTC.

This clone has only one observation. The V gene is TRBV7-9, the J gene TRBJ2-3; a weak D match, TRBD2 (5 bases). Trimming pared 5 bases from V and 6 bases from J, leaving 15 bases between. This CDR3 has 14 residues. Germline loops: CDR1 SEHNR, CDR2 FQNEAQ (reference sequence). The CDR3 nucleotides are TGTGCCAGCAGCCTAGGAGGTCCACGGGATACGCAGTATTTT. This encodes CASSLGGPRDTQYF.

The table lists this clone with a few counts. This rearrangement joins TRBV10-3 to TRBJ2-7; 7 bases are shared with TRBD1. Trimming at V came to 4 bases and at J to 3 bases, leaving 6 bases not matched to a gene. CDR3 length: 14 amino acids. Germline V CDR1 and CDR2: ENHRY, SYGVKD. CDR3 sequence: CAISANRGLYEQYF. The CDR3 bases are TGTGCCATCAGTGCAAACAGGGGTCTCTACGAGCAGTACTTC.

The V gene is TRBV11-2, the J gene TRBJ2-3; D is perhaps TRBD1 (6 bases). There are 14 residues in the CDR3. V dropped 5 bases and J dropped 3 bases, with 12 bases sitting between them. Germline lookup yields CDR1 SGHAT and CDR2 FQNNGV. CDR3 nucleotides: TGTGCCAGCAGCCGTACCACAGGGACAGATACGCAGTATTTT. Translating it yields CASSRTTGTDTQYF.

The rearrangement joins TRBV2 to TRBJ2-7; 8 bases map to TRBD2. The ends lost 7 bases at V and 3 bases at J; junction bases unmatched: 11. The CDR3 contains 15 residues. The germline V gene encodes CDR1 SNHLY and CDR2 FYNNEI. CDR3 protein: CASKERETLFYEQYF. DNA of the CDR3: TGTGCCAGCAAGGAGCGGGAGACCCTTTTCTACGAGCAGTACTTC.

V usage is TRBV30 and J usage is TRBJ1-5, with 9 bases matching TRBD1. The germline V gene has CDR1 GTSNPN and CDR2 SVGIG (reference sequence). The CDR3 totals 14 residues. With V trimmed by 0 bases and J by 7 bases, 4 bases remained unmatched. CDR3 sequence: CAWSVQGAGQPQHF. CDR3 sequence (DNA): TGTGCCTGGAGTGTACAGGGGGCAGGGCAGCCCCAGCATTTT.

V usage is TRBV15 and J usage is TRBJ2-7, with D possibly TRBD1 on 6 matching bases. With 1 base removed from V and 4 bases from J, the gap between germline ends came to 11 bases. Germline loops: CDR1 LNHNV, CDR2 YYDKDF (reference sequence). The CDR3 has 14 residues. In DNA, the CDR3 is TGTGCCACCAGCAGAGGAGGGGGTACATACGAGCAGTACTTC. It yields the protein CATSRGGGTYEQYF.

V usage is TRBV27 and J usage is TRBJ2-7; D may be TRBD2 (6 bases). Per the germline V gene, CDR1 is MNHEY and CDR2 is SMNVEV (reference sequence). Trimming pared 4 bases from V and 5 bases from J, leaving 12 bases between. The CDR3 runs to 13 residues. DNA of the CDR3: TGTGCCAGCAGTTGGAGGGGTGACCACGAGCAGTACTTC. It is translated as CASSWRGDHEQYF.

The J gene is TRBJ2-1, the V gene TRBV4-2, with TRBD2 matching 12 bases. V trimming: 4 bases; J trimming: 4 bases; junction bases outside the gene matches: 17. Per the germline V gene, CDR1 is LGHNA and CDR2 is YNFKEQ. There are 20 residues in the CDR3. CDR3 region: CASSRERTSGIPHAYNEQFF. For the CDR3, the DNA is TGTGCCAGCAGCCGAGAACGGACTAGCGGGATCCCGCATGCTTACAATGAGCAGTTCTTC.

In DNA form, the CDR3 reads TGTGCCAGCAGTTCAGGGGGCGCTAACGGGGAGCTGTTTTTT. This sequence encodes CASSSGGANGELFF. The V gene is TRBV28, the J gene TRBJ2-2, with 8 bases lining up with TRBD1. From germline, CDR1 is MDHEN and CDR2 SYDVKM. After removal of 4 bases from V and 7 bases from J, the junction contained 5 bases not matched to a gene. The CDR3 loop spans 14 amino acids.

The genes are TRBV11-1 and TRBJ2-5, with D uncertain. Germline CDR1 is SGHAT and CDR2 is FQDESV (reference sequence). The CDR3 runs 12 residues. V was shortened by 6 bases and J by 2 bases, with 7 bases between the two germline ends. CDR3 nucleotide sequence: TGTGCCAGCAGGATGGGACAAGAGACCCAGTACTTC. It yields the protein CASRMGQETQYF.

The chain employs TRBV5-1 and TRBJ1-4; 10 bases are shared with TRBD1. Germline values: CDR1 SGHRS, CDR2 YFSETQ. V shed 4 bases and J 7 bases; nucleotides not matched to a gene: 7. This CDR3 has 15 amino acids. CDR3 in DNA: TGCGCCAGCAGCGAGTGGGACAGGGGTACTGAAAAACTGTTTTTT. Translated: CASSEWDRGTEKLFF.

The gene calls are TRBV11-2 and TRBJ2-1; no reliable D call. V was cut by 3 bases and J by 5 bases, with 8 bases left in between. The CDR3 runs to 13 residues. Germline CDR1 and CDR2: SGHAT and FQNNGV. CDR3 nucleotide sequence: TGTGCCAGCAGCTTGTTGGTGAACAATGAGCAGTTCTTC. Translation: CASSLLVNNEQFF.

V and J are TRBV7-2 and TRBJ2-1, with 11 bases that match TRBD2. The germline V gene encodes CDR1 SGHTA and CDR2 FQGNSA. This CDR3 contains 14 residues. J was trimmed by 8 bases and V by 3 bases; bases with no gene match: 3. The CDR3 DNA reads as TGTGCCAGCAGCTTGACTAGCGGGACGCATGAGCAGTTCTTC. Protein sequence: CASSLTSGTHEQFF.

The rearrangement joins TRBV6-6 to TRBJ1-3; D may be TRBD1 (6 bases). The germline gives CDR1 MNHNY, CDR2 SVGAGI (reference sequence). The V gene lost 7 bases and the J gene lost 4 bases, with 17 bases spanning the gap. CDR3 length: 15 residues. CDR3 in amino acids: CASKQDSPGGNTIYF. In DNA form, the CDR3 reads TGTGCCAGCAAGCAGGACAGCCCCGGGGGAAACACCATATATTTT.

The V call is TRBV10-3, the J call TRBJ1-5; D might be TRBD1 (6 bases). The germline V gene encodes CDR1 ENHRY and CDR2 SYGVKD. CDR3 length: 12 amino acids. Trimming pared 8 bases from V and 6 bases from J, leaving 11 bases between. As DNA, the CDR3 is TGTGCCATCGGCGGGGGCAGTCAGCCCCAGCATTTT. Its translation is CAIGGGSQPQHF.

The chain has TRBV30 and TRBJ2-7; D remains ambiguous. The CDR3 sequence is 13 residues long. V was clipped by 0 bases and J by 1 base, with 7 bases between them. CDR1 is GTSNPN, CDR2 SVGIG, per germline (reference sequence). The CDR3 region is CAWSVGSSYEQYF. The CDR3 bases are TGTGCCTGGAGTGTCGGCAGTTCCTACGAGCAGTACTTC.

The chain is built from TRBV2 and TRBJ1-4, with D perhaps matching TRBD1 (6 bases). Trimming removed 10 bases from V and 8 bases from J, with 20 bases in between. CDR1 SNHLY and CDR2 FYNNEI come from the germline V gene. The CDR3 sequence is 14 residues long. CDR3 loop: CATRIHREGEKLFF. In DNA form, the CDR3 reads TGTGCCACCCGCATCCACAGGGAGGGCGAAAAACTGTTTTTT.

The chain carries TRBV9 and TRBJ2-2; 8 nucleotides line up with TRBD1. V shed 6 bases, J shed 4 bases, and the junction held 2 bases outside the gene matches. Germline-derived CDR1 and CDR2 are SGDLS and YYNGEE. The CDR3 consists of 13 residues. CDR3 amino acids: CASNTGGTGELFF. CDR3 bases: TGTGCCAGCAACACAGGGGGCACCGGGGAGCTGTTTTTT.

The chain carries TRBV18 and TRBJ2-7; 8 bases are a match to TRBD2. CDR1 and CDR2 (germline): KGHSH, LQKENI. The CDR3 extends over 16 amino acids. The junction had 9 bases not matched to a gene; V was cut back by 3 bases and J by 2 bases. The CDR3 region has the DNA TGTGCCAGCTCACCTCTCGGGGGGGGCAGCCCCTACGAGCAGTACTTC. This codes for CASSPLGGGSPYEQYF.

In this sample, this clone turned up a few times. The V and J genes are TRBV4-1 and TRBJ2-7; D gene ambiguous. CDR3 length: 12 amino acids. CDR1 MGHRA and CDR2 YSYEKL come from the germline V gene. Deletions cut 4 bases from V and 6 bases from J, with 10 bases between. CDR3: CASSPVFGEQYF. The CDR3 nucleotides read TGCGCCAGCAGCCCAGTATTTGGCGAGCAGTACTTC.

The chain recombines TRBV11-3 with TRBJ2-7, with D perhaps TRBD1 (5 bases). The CDR3 has 17 residues. V was pared by 6 bases and J by 2 bases, with 23 bases between. In germline, CDR1 is SGHNT, CDR2 YENEEA. The DNA of the CDR3 is TGTGCCAGCAGACGGACACGACCGGGTACAAGCCCCTACGAGCAGTACTTC. This sequence encodes CASRRTRPGTSPYEQYF.

Concerning this clone itself: A read error may produce the germline difference seen at one junction end. The chain has TRBV11-2 and TRBJ2-3, with 9 bases that match TRBD1. Germline-derived CDR1 and CDR2 are SGHAT and FQNNGV. This CDR3 is built from 14 residues. The CDR3 protein is CASQRTGGTDTQYF. In DNA, the CDR3 is TGTGCCAGCCAACGCACAGGGGGCACGGATACGCAGTATTTT.

The CDR3 is CASSARQGTVLTF. CDR3 in DNA: TGTGCCAGCAGCGCGCGACAGGGTACCGTCCTGACTTTC. This sequence joins TRBV7-9 and TRBJ2-6, with 7 bases identical to TRBD1. This CDR3 is built from 13 residues. Germline V gene data show CDR1 as SEHNR and CDR2 as FQNEAQ (reference sequence). Trimming at V came to 5 bases and at J to 12 bases, leaving 7 bases not matched to a gene. The full variable domain, in which reference TRBV7-9 and TRBJ2-6 provide the parts outside the CDR3, is DTGVSQNPRHKITKRGQNVTFRCDPISEHNRLYWYRQTLGQGPEFLTYFQNEAQLEKSRLLSDRFSAERPKGSFSTLEIQRTEQGDSAMYLCASSARQGTVLTFGAGSRLTVL.

This clone was seen a few times. The V and J genes are TRBV9 and TRBJ1-5; D gene unclear. Germline CDR1 and CDR2: SGDLS and YYNGEE. The V and J ends lost 3 bases and 1 base respectively, with 8 bases between them. The CDR3 runs 14 residues. CDR3 protein: CASSGGRSNQPQHF. The CDR3 DNA is TGTGCCAGCAGCGGGGGTAGGAGCAATCAGCCCCAGCATTTT. The full variable domain, completed using reference TRBV9 and TRBJ1-5, is DSGVTQTPKHLITATGQRVTLRCSPRSGDLSVYWYQQSLDQGLQFLIQYYNGEERAKGNILERFSAQQFPDLHSELNLSSLELGDSALYFCASSGGRSNQPQHFGDGTRLSIL.

V is TRBV5-6 and J is TRBJ2-2; D unclear. The germline gives CDR1 SGHDT, CDR2 YYEEEE. V was clipped by 4 bases and J by 8 bases, with 6 bases between them. The CDR3 is made up of 11 amino acids. The CDR3 DNA is TGTGCCAGCAGCCGATGGGGGGAGCTGTTTTTT. It is translated as CASSRWGELFF. The whole variable domain, remainder taken from reference TRBV5-6 and TRBJ2-2, is DAGVTQSPTHLIKTRGQQVTLRCSPKSGHDTVSWYQQALGQGPQFIFQYYEEEERQRGNFPDRFSGHQFPNYSSELNVNALLLGDSALYLCASSRWGELFFGEGSRLTVL.

As DNA, the CDR3 is TGTGCCAGCAGCTTACGAGCTAGCGGGAGTAGAGGAGATGAGCAGTTCTTC. Its protein product is CASSLRASGSRGDEQFF. The chain joins TRBV11-2 to TRBJ2-1, with 10 bases lining up with TRBD2. The V gene end was trimmed by 2 bases and the J gene end by 8 bases; junction bases not matched to a gene: 12. Germline loops: CDR1 SGHAT, CDR2 FQNNGV. CDR3 length: 17 amino acids.

V is TRBV7-3 and J is TRBJ2-1; D possibly corresponds to TRBD2 (5 bases). With 3 bases removed from V and 3 bases from J, the gap between germline ends came to 15 bases. CDR3 length equals 16 residues. Germline CDR1 is SGHTA and CDR2 is FQGTGA. CDR3 bases: TGTGCCAGCAGCTTCGGTCTCCAGCGGAGCTACAATGAGCAGTTCTTC. Protein product: CASSFGLQRSYNEQFF.